The subject of this entry is one T cell receptor (beta chain). The data stem from a study of human T cells and chemical hapten exposure. The germline gives CDR1 SGDLS, CDR2 YYNGEE. V lost 4 bases and J lost 1, with 15 bases in between. CDR3 length: 15 amino acids. Treatment: therapeutic diphenylcyclopropenone sensitization with weekly scalp DPC. Patches went on only after blood had been drawn each time. Sample donors consisted of patients with alopecia, aged 18 to 70 years, who were suitable for DPC. For the library, individual cDNA molecules each received unique molecular identifiers. TCRdb used MiXCR to reprocess the reads, holding one entry per CDR3 protein. The repertoire holds 3,000 to 4,000 distinct CDR3 sequences, with about 48% as singletons.

The sequence was obtained from an adult with alopecia areata. Some clones in this sample may be carry-over from other donors' samples. This table probably holds off-target reads from a library built for another chain. Sample: whole blood, taken before DPC sensitization or 2, 6, or about 24 weeks after (not recorded which). The V gene is TRBV9, the J gene TRBJ2-7, with D tentatively TRBD1 (6 bases). In DNA, the CDR3 is TGTGCCAGCAGCCCAGCACCCGGACAGTCCTACGAGCAGTACTTC. It codes for CASSPAPGQSYEQYF.